Below, 17 T cell receptor beta chains from the same sample are listed, as sequenced in a study of blood T cell repertoires in COVID-19. Libraries were prepared by immunoSEQ multiplex PCR; TCRdb keeps only in-frame clonotypes and omits some of them. The repertoire holds about 250,000 clones, with approximately 92% as singletons. Specimen: peripheral blood. The receptors shown here come from a middle-aged woman who had recovered from COVID-19.

The gene calls are TRBV27 and TRBJ1-2; a possible D gene is TRBD1 (6 bases). Germline V lookup: CDR1 MNHEY, CDR2 SMNVEV (reference sequence). This CDR3 comprises 15 residues. V lost 4 bases to trimming and J lost 6 bases, with 18 bases between them. The DNA for the CDR3 is TGTGCCAGCAGTTCCTTTTCCCGGGGGGCGGATGGCTACACCTTC. This encodes CASSSFSRGADGYTF.

This clone was recorded only once. This chain connects TRBV2 to TRBJ1-2; TRBD1 might be the D (5 bases). The CDR3 is made up of 14 amino acids. Between the trimmed V and J ends, which lost 9 bases and 8 bases, there was a span of 22 bases. Germline V gene sequence: CDR1 SNHLY, CDR2 FYNNEI. CDR3 DNA sequence: TGTGCCAGGAGATTCAACAGGCCCTTATGGGGCTACACCTTC. This translates into CARRFNRPLWGYTF.

The chain uses TRBV5-1 and TRBJ2-5, with TRBD1 matching over 8 bases. Germline CDR1 reads SGHRS; CDR2 reads YFSETQ. The CDR3 runs to 15 residues. Trimming removed 4 bases from V and 5 bases from J; junction bases left unmatched: 10. The CDR3, as DNA: TGCGCCAGCAGCGAGAGACAGGGGTATTGGGAGACCCAGTACTTC. As protein: CASSERQGYWETQYF.

This clone showed up just once. The chain joins TRBV3-1 (or the pseudogene TRBV3-2) to TRBJ2-1; 7 bases are a match to TRBD1. This CDR3 is 18 amino acids long. V lost 5 bases to trimming and J lost 1 base; unmatched junction nucleotides: 14. CDR1 and CDR2 (germline): LGHDT, YNNKEL (reference sequence). The DNA of the CDR3 is TGTGCCAGCAGCGAGGAATGCTTGGACAGGCTTTCCTACAATGAGCAGTTCTTC. This sequence encodes CASSEECLDRLSYNEQFF.

Concerning this clone itself: Other nucleotide sequences in the sample specify the same CDR3. V is TRBV2 and J is TRBJ2-7, with D perhaps matching TRBD2 (6 bases). CDR1 and CDR2 (germline): SNHLY, FYNNEI. This CDR3 contains 12 residues. V was trimmed by 2 bases and J by 4 bases, leaving 6 bases between them. The CDR3 region has the DNA TGTGCCAGCAGTGAACGGGGGTACGAGCAGTACGTC. This codes for CASSERGYEQYV.

This clone was seen a handful of times. The chain combines TRBV19 with TRBJ2-1; tentatively, D is TRBD2 (6 bases). Germline loops: CDR1 LNHDA, CDR2 SQIVND (reference sequence). Deletions cut 2 bases from V and 0 bases from J, with 8 bases between. This CDR3 is 15 amino acids long. CDR3 residues: CASSIQGGSYNEQFF. CDR3 coding DNA: TGTGCCAGTAGTATACAGGGAGGCTCCTACAATGAGCAGTTCTTC.

V gene TRBV4-3 combines with J gene TRBJ2-3; TRBD1 might be the D (5 bases). The germline V and J ends were trimmed by 0 bases and 0 bases, with 13 bases remaining between them. The CDR3 contains 17 residues. Germline CDR1 LGHNA, CDR2 YSLEER. The CDR3 here is CASSQDKADSSTDTQYF. The DNA of the CDR3 is TGCGCCAGCAGCCAAGATAAGGCAGACAGTAGCACAGATACGCAGTATTTT.

The chain employs TRBV3-1 (or the pseudogene TRBV3-2) and TRBJ2-1; 10 bases agree with TRBD2. The length of the CDR3 is 16 residues. After removal of 4 bases from V and 2 bases from J, the junction contained 5 bases not matched to a gene. Germline-derived CDR1 and CDR2 are LGHDT and YNNKEL (reference sequence). The CDR3 region is CASSPLSGRAYNEQFF. As DNA, the CDR3 is TGTGCCAGCAGCCCCCTGAGCGGGAGGGCCTACAATGAGCAGTTCTTC.

This clone came up once. This chain links TRBV5-5 with TRBJ1-4; D perhaps matches TRBD1 (5 bases). This CDR3 is 15 amino acids long. Germline V CDR1 and CDR2: SGHKS, YYEKEE (reference sequence). The germline V and J ends were trimmed by 2 bases and 0 bases, with 8 bases remaining between them. The CDR3 DNA sequence: TGTGCCAGCAGCTTAGGACAACCAACTAATGAAAAACTGTTTTTT. Encoded protein: CASSLGQPTNEKLFF.

The chain employs TRBV4-3 and TRBJ2-2, with 9 bases that match TRBD2. This CDR3 comprises 22 residues. V gave up 0 bases and J gave up 7 bases; unmatched junction bases: 24. Germline assignment: CDR1 LGHNA and CDR2 YSLEER. The CDR3 coding sequence is TGCGCCAGCAGCCAAGAGATACCTCGTGGTAGCGGGAGCCTTGAACAGAGCGGGGAGCTGTTTTTT. Its protein is CASSQEIPRGSGSLEQSGELFF.

This rearrangement joins TRBV11-2 to TRBJ2-1; weak D call: TRBD2 (6 bases). This CDR3 comprises 13 residues. The germline V and J ends were trimmed by 4 bases and 9 bases, with 13 bases remaining between them. Germline CDR1 is SGHAT and CDR2 is FQNNGV. The CDR3 loop reads CASSSQLAFEQFF. DNA of the CDR3: TGTGCCAGCAGCTCCCAACTAGCATTTGAGCAGTTCTTC.

This chain connects TRBV18 to TRBJ1-5, with 7 bases aligning to TRBD1. Germline CDR1 reads KGHSH; CDR2 reads LQKENI. Trimming removed 3 bases from V and 7 bases from J; junction bases left unmatched: 12. The CDR3 totals 16 residues. The CDR3 here is CASSPTIDREGQPQHF. The CDR3 DNA follows: TGTGCCAGCTCACCGACCATCGACAGGGAAGGGCAGCCCCAGCATTTT.

In this sample, this clone turned up once. The V and J genes are TRBV5-4 and TRBJ2-5; 8 nucleotides line up with TRBD1. The CDR3 runs 17 residues. CDR1 and CDR2 (germline): SGHNT, YYREEE (reference sequence). Germline trimming cut 0 bases from V and 5 bases from J; bases unmatched to any gene: 12. In DNA, the CDR3 is TGTGCCAGCAGCTTGGGGCTGGGCAGGGGGCGCGGTGAGACCCAGTACTTC. It codes for CASSLGLGRGRGETQYF.

This clone was seen a handful of times. The chain is built from TRBV23-1 and TRBJ2-7, with D maybe TRBD1 (6 bases). TRBV23-1 is given ORF status, its function remaining uncertain. V lost 2 bases to trimming and J lost 0 bases, with 17 bases between them. The CDR3 covers 17 residues. The CDR3: CASSQARQVMYSYEQYV. The DNA for the CDR3 is TGCGCCAGCAGTCAAGCTAGACAGGTAATGTACTCCTACGAGCAGTACGTC.

The chain recombines TRBV28 with TRBJ1-4; D is undetermined. Germline CDR1 MDHEN, CDR2 SYDVKM. V shed 1 base and J shed 3 bases, with 9 bases lying between them. The CDR3 runs 15 residues. CDR3 sequence (DNA): TGTGCCAGCAGTTTATTGGGTGAGGCTAATGAAAAACTGTTTTTT. Residues: CASSLLGEANEKLFF.

The count of this clone is one. J is TRBJ2-7 and V is TRBV5-1; D may be TRBD1 (5 bases). CDR3 length equals 18 residues. Per germline, CDR1 SGHRS and CDR2 YFSETQ. Trimming shortened V by 1 base and J by 2 bases, and 22 bases separated the two germline ends. CDR3 sequence: CASSLFGQETGRTYEQYV. CDR3 in DNA: TGCGCCAGCAGCTTGTTCGGTCAGGAAACAGGCCGGACCTACGAGCAGTACGTC.

This chain links TRBV27 with TRBJ2-1; D remains unclear. Germline CDR1 reads MNHEY; CDR2 reads SMNVEV (reference sequence). V lost 8 bases and J lost 6, with 5 bases in between. The CDR3 spans 10 residues. The CDR3 is CASGFNEQFF. CDR3 DNA sequence: TGTGCCAGCGGCTTCAATGAGCAGTTCTTC.